This T cell receptor (beta chain) is from a study of T cells in Graves' hyperthyroidism and ophthalmopathy. Study-wide context: Peripheral blood was drawn at first diagnosis, prior to all treatment.

Note on this clonotype: Its antigen remains unknown.

The CDR3 covers 15 residues. After removal of 0 bases from V and 6 bases from J, the junction contained 7 bases not matched to a gene. Germline V CDR1 and CDR2: MNHEY, SVGAGI. Amplified TCR beta CDR3 regions came from RNA transcripts. The TCR CDR3 first-round RT-PCR relied on the HTBI primer set. Via MiXCR, TCRdb re-called the multiplex PCR reads, giving one row per CDR3 protein. The sample shows some 740,000 distinct CDR3 sequences, 14% of them seen only once. If no ophthalmopathy progression occurred within 18 months, Graves' hyperthyroidism was stable. Points from the study as a whole: Blood also showed most of the thyroid clonotypes that were expanded above 0.001. Stable hyperthyroidism and ophthalmopathy were separated using 13 V-J signatures.

The chain uses TRBV6-5 and TRBJ2-7, with TRBD2 identical over 8 bases. This receptor was taken from a woman aged 18 to 35 with Graves' hyperthyroidism. Sequences were obtained from blood. The CDR3 DNA follows: TGTGCCAGCAGTTACTCCGGGGGGGGTGTGTCCGAGCAGTACTTC. This codes for CASSYSGGGVSEQYF.